This section outlines one T cell receptor (beta chain) sequence together with its context. The Seattle site enrolled patients during active infection and followed them longitudinally. Authors' processing steps: Amplification of reference gene primers was used by the study to estimate nucleated cell counts. Assay used: immunoSEQ multiplex PCR; TCRdb lists only in-frame clones, some missing. The DNA was the basis for D and trimming; V, J and clone size are from that table. The profile shows a few hundred thousand clones, around 89% of them singletons. V shed 5 bases and J 1 base; nucleotides not matched to a gene: 12. The CDR3 has 19 residues. The V gene's germline CDR1 is MNHEY and CDR2 SMNVEV (reference sequence). This entry belongs to a study of blood T cell repertoires in COVID-19. Looking at the study overall: The United States, Italy and Spain were the sources of the acute and convalescent COVID-19 samples. From T cells, B-cell-depleted T cells, or PBMCs came the material, which was cDNA or gDNA.

This chain uses TRBV27 with TRBJ2-4; 12 nucleotides line up with TRBD2. The receptor comes from a woman aged 60-75 years with COVID-19, enrolled during active disease. The sequenced material came from peripheral blood. CDR3 amino acids: CASSKLAGGPAEAKNIQYF. The CDR3 nucleotides are TGTGCCAGCAGTAAACTAGCGGGGGGCCCGGCGGAGGCCAAAAACATTCAGTACTTC.